These 7 T cell receptor beta chains share one sample of origin, sequenced in a study of cytomegalovirus exposure and HLA in healthy donors. Libraries were prepared by immunoSEQ multiplex PCR; TCRdb keeps only in-frame clonotypes and omits some of them. The sample includes some 150,000 clones, roughly 91% of them seen just once. Specimen: PBMCs. All receptors derive from a man younger than 35 in good health and CMV-seronegative.

V and J are TRBV5-1 and TRBJ2-7; TRBD1 is a possible D gene (5 bases). CDR1 and CDR2 from the germline V gene are SGHRS and YFSETQ. Deletions cut 4 bases from V and 5 bases from J, with 13 bases between. The CDR3 runs 13 residues. The CDR3 loop reads CASSDKDSNEQYF. The CDR3, as DNA: TGCGCCAGCAGCGACAAAGACAGTAACGAGCAGTACTTC.

The chain recombines TRBV5-1 with TRBJ2-1, with 8 positions matching TRBD2. Germline CDR1 is SGHRS and CDR2 is YFSETQ. Trimming at V came to 1 base and at J to 3 bases, leaving 3 bases not matched to a gene. The CDR3 contains 15 residues. CDR3 sequence reads: CASSLSRGGYNEQFF. CDR3 DNA: TGCGCCAGCAGCTTGAGCCGGGGGGGCTACAATGAGCAGTTCTTC.

This clone appeared a single time. This chain links TRBV4-1 with TRBJ2-7; possible D gene TRBD1, 6 bases. Germline CDR1 and CDR2: MGHRA and YSYEKL. V was shortened by 1 base and J by 2 bases, with 12 bases between the two germline ends. This CDR3 has 15 amino acids. As DNA, the CDR3 is TGCGCCAGCAGCCAAGGATGGGACACCACCTACGAGCAGTACTTC. It yields the protein CASSQGWDTTYEQYF.

The genes are TRBV4-3 and TRBJ1-4; D gene unclear. Looked up from germline, CDR1 is LGHNA and CDR2 is YSLEER. The ends were cut back, 8 bases at V and 5 bases at J, with 18 bases in the middle. The CDR3 contains 15 residues. In DNA form, the CDR3 reads TGCGCCAGCGCCCGAGAGGCCGCCAAGAATGAAAAACTGTTTTTT. Translating gives CASAREAAKNEKLFF.

The gene calls are TRBV27 and TRBJ2-4; 10 positions agree with TRBD2. The CDR3 length is 18 residues. Germline V gene sequence: CDR1 MNHEY, CDR2 SMNVEV (reference sequence). V dropped 5 bases and J dropped 0; count of bases not matched to a gene: 10. DNA for the CDR3: TGTGCCAGCAGTACCGGGACTAGCGCATACTTAGCCAAAAACATTCAGTACTTC. This sequence encodes CASSTGTSAYLAKNIQYF.

This clone has only a few counts. The V gene is TRBV19, the J gene TRBJ1-1; 7 positions agree with TRBD1. Unmatched junction bases numbered 7, after V lost 3 bases and J lost 6 bases. CDR1 and CDR2 (germline): LNHDA, SQIVND (reference sequence). The CDR3 consists of 14 residues. Here the CDR3 reads CASSIKTGSAEAFF. DNA for the CDR3: TGTGCCAGTAGTATCAAGACAGGGAGCGCTGAAGCTTTCTTT.

The gene calls are TRBV11-2 and TRBJ2-5, with 7 positions matching TRBD2. CDR1 is SGHAT and CDR2 is FQNNGV in the germline V gene. Losses at the gene ends were 4 bases for V and 6 bases for J; bases not matched to a gene: 8. This CDR3 is 14 amino acids long. The CDR3 loop reads CASSWTSVVKTQYF. The CDR3 region has the DNA TGTGCCAGCAGCTGGACTAGTGTGGTCAAGACCCAGTACTTC.